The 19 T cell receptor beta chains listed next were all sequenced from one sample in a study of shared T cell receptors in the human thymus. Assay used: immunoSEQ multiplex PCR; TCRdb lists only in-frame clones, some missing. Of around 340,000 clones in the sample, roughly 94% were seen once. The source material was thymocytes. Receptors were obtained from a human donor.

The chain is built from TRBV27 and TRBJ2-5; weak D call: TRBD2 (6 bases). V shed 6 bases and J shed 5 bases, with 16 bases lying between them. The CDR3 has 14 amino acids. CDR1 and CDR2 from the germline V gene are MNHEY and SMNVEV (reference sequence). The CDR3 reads CASSERLAGETQYF. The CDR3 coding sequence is TGTGCCAGCAGCGAAAGGTTGGCGGGGGAGACCCAGTACTTC.

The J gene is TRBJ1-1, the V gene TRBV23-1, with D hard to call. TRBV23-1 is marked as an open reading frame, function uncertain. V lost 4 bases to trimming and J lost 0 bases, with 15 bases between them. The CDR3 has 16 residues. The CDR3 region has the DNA TGCGCCAGCAGTCCCCAACCAGACCCCATGAACACTGAAGCTTTCTTT. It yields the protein CASSPQPDPMNTEAFF.

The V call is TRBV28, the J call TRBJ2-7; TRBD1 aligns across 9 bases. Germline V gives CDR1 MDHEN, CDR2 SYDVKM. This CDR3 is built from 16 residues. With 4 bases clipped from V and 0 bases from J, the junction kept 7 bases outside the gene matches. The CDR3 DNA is TGTGCCAGCAGTTATGGACAGGGGTCCCTCTCCTACGAGCAGTACTTC. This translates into CASSYGQGSLSYEQYF. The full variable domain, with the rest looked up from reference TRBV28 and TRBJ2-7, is DVKVTQSSRYLVKRTGEKVFLECVQDMDHENMFWYRQDPGLGLRLIYFSYDVKMKEKGDIPEGYSVSREKKERFSLILESASTNQTSMYLCASSYGQGSLSYEQYFGPGTRLTVT.

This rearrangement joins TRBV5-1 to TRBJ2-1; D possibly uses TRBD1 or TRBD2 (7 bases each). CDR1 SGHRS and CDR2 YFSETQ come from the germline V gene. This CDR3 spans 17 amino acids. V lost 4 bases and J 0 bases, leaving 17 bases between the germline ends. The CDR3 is CASSPPGGGNSYNEQFF. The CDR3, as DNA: TGCGCCAGCAGCCCCCCAGGGGGGGGAAACTCCTACAATGAGCAGTTCTTC.

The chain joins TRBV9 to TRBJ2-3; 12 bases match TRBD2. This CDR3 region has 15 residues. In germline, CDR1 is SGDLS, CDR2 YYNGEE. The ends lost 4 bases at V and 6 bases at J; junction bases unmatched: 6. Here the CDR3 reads CASSPPSGRADTQYF. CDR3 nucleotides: TGTGCCAGCAGCCCACCTAGCGGGAGGGCCGATACGCAGTATTTT.

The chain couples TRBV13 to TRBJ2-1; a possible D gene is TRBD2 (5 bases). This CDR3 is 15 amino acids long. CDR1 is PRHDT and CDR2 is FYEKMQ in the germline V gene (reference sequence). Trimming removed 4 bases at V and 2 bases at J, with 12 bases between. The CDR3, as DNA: TGTGCCAGCAGCTATGACCGGGGTGCCTACAATGAGCAGTTCTTC. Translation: CASSYDRGAYNEQFF.

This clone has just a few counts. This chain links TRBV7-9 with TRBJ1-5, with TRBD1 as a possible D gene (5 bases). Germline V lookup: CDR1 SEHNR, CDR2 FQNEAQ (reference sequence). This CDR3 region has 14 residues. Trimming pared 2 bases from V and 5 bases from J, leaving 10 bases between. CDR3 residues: CASSLQGRDQPQHF. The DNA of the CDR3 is TGTGCCAGCAGCTTACAGGGTCGGGATCAGCCCCAGCATTTT.

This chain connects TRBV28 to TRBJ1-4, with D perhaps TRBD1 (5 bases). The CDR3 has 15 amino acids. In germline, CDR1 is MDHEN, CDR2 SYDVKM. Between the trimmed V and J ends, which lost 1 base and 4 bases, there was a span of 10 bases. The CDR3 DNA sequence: TGTGCCAGCAGTTTATTGGGGAGGGGTAATGAAAAACTGTTTTTT. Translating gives CASSLLGRGNEKLFF. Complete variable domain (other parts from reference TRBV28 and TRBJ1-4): DVKVTQSSRYLVKRTGEKVFLECVQDMDHENMFWYRQDPGLGLRLIYFSYDVKMKEKGDIPEGYSVSREKKERFSLILESASTNQTSMYLCASSLLGRGNEKLFFGSGTQLSVL.

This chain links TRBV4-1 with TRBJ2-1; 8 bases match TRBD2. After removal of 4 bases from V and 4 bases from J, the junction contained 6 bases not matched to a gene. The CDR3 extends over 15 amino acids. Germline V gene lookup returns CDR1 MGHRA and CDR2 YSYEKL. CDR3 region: CASSLATSVYNEQFF. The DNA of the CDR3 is TGCGCCAGCAGCCTTGCGACTAGCGTTTACAATGAGCAGTTCTTC.

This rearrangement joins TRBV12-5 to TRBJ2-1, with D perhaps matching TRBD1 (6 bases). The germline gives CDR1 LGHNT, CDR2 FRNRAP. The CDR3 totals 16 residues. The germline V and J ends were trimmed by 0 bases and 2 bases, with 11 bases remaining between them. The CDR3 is CASGLVLAGAYNEQFF. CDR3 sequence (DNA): TGTGCTAGTGGTTTGGTACTGGCAGGGGCCTACAATGAGCAGTTCTTC. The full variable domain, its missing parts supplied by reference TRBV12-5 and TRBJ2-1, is DARVTQTPRHKVTEMGQEVTMRCQPILGHNTVFWYRQTMMQGLELLAYFRNRAPLDDSGMPKDRFSAEMPDATLATLKIQPSEPRDSAVYFCASGLVLAGAYNEQFFGPGTRLTVL.

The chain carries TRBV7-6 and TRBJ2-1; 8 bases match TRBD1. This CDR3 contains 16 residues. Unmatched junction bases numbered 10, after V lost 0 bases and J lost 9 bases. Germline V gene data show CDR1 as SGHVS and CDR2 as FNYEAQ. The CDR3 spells CASSLAKTGAPGEQFF. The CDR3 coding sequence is TGTGCCAGCAGCTTAGCGAAGACAGGGGCCCCCGGTGAGCAGTTCTTC.

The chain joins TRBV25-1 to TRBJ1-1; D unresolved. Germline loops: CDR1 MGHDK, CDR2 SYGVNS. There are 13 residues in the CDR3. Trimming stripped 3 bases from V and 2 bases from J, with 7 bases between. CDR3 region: CASSDTTNTEAFF. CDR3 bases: TGTGCCAGCAGTGACACCACAAACACTGAAGCTTTCTTT.

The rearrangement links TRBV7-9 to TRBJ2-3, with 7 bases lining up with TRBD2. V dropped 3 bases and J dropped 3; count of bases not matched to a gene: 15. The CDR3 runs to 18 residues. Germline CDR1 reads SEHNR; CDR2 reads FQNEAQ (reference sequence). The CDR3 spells CASSLGPPRGRTTDTQYF. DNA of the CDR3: TGTGCCAGCAGCTTGGGCCCCCCCCGCGGGAGAACTACAGATACGCAGTATTTT.

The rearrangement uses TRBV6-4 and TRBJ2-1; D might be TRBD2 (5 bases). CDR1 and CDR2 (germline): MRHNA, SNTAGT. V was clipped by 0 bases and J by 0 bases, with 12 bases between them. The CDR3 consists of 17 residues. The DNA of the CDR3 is TGTGCCAGCAGTGACTCGCCTAGCCAGAGCTCCTACAATGAGCAGTTCTTC. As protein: CASSDSPSQSSYNEQFF.

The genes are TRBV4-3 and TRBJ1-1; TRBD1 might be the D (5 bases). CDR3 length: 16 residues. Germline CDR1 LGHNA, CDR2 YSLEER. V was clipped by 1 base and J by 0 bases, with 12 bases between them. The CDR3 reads CASSQVGSGMNTEAFF. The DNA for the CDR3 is TGCGCCAGCAGCCAAGTCGGGTCAGGGATGAACACTGAAGCTTTCTTT.

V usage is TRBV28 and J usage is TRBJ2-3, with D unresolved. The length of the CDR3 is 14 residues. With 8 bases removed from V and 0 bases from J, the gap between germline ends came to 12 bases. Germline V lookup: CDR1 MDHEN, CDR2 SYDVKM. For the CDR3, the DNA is TGTGCCAGCGCCCCATCCTTAAGCACAGATACGCAGTATTTT. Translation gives CASAPSLSTDTQYF.

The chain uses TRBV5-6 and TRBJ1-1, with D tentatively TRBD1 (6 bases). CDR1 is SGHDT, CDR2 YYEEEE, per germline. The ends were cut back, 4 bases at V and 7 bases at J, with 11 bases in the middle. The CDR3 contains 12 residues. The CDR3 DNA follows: TGTGCCAGCAGCACCCAAGGGGGTGAAGCTTTCTTT. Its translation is CASSTQGGEAFF. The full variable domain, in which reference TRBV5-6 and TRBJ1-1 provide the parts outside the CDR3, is DAGVTQSPTHLIKTRGQQVTLRCSPKSGHDTVSWYQQALGQGPQFIFQYYEEEERQRGNFPDRFSGHQFPNYSSELNVNALLLGDSALYLCASSTQGGEAFFGQGTRLTVV.

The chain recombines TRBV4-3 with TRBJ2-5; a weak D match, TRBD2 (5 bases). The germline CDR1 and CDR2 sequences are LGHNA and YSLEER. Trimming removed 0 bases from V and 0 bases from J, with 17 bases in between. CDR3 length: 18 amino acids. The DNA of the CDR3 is TGCGCCAGCAGCCAAGATCTCACGAGGGAGAGGTACCAAGAGACCCAGTACTTC. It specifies CASSQDLTRERYQETQYF.

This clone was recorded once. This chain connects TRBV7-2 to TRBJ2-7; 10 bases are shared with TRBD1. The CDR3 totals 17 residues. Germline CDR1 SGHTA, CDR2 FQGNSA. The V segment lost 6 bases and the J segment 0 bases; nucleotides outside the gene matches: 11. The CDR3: CASSSNLGDRGSYEQYF. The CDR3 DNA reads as TGTGCCAGCAGTTCAAATCTCGGGGACAGGGGCTCCTACGAGCAGTACTTC. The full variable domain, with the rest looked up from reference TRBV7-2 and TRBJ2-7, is GAGVSQSPSNKVTEKGKDVELRCDPISGHTALYWYRQSLGQGLEFLIYFQGNSAPDKSGLPSDRFSAERTGGSVSTLTIQRTQQEDSAVYLCASSSNLGDRGSYEQYFGPGTRLTVT.